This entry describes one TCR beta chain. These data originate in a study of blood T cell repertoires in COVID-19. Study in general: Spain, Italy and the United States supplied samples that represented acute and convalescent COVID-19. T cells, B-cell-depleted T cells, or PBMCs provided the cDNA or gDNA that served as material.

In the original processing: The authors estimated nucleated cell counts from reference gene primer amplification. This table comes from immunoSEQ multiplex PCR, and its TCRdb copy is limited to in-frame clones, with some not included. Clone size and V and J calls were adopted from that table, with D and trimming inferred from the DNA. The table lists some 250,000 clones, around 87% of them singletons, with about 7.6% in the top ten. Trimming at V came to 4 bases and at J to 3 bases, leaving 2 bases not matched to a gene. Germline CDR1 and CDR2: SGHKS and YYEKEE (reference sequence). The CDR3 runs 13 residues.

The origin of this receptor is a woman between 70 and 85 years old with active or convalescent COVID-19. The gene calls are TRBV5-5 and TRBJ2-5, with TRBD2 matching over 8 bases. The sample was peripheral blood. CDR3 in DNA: TGTGCCAGCAGCCAAGCGGGGGAAGAGACCCAGTACTTC. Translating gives CASSQAGEETQYF.